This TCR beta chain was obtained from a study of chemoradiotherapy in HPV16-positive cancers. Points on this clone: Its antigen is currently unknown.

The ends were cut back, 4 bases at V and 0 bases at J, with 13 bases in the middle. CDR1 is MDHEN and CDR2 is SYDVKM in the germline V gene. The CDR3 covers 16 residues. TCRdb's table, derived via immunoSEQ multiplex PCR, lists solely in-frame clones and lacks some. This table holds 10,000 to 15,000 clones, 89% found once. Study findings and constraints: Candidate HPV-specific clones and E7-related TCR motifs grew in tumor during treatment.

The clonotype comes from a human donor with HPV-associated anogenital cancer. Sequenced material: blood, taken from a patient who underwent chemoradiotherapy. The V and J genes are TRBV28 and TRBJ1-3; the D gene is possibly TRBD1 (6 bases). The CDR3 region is CASSSATGNSGNTIYF. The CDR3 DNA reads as TGTGCCAGCAGTTCCGCGACAGGAAACTCTGGAAACACCATATATTTT. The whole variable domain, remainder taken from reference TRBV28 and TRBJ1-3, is DVKVTQSSRYLVKRTGEKVFLECVQDMDHENMFWYRQDPGLGLRLIYFSYDVKMKEKGDIPEGYSVSREKKERFSLILESASTNQTSMYLCASSSATGNSGNTIYFGEGSWLTVV.